This T cell receptor (beta chain) was captured in a study of T cell changes during pregnancy in multiple sclerosis. The germline V gene encodes CDR1 MNHEY and CDR2 SVGAGI. V lost 4 bases and J lost 0, with 15 bases in between. This CDR3 is built from 16 residues. Sequencing was performed with immunoSEQ multiplex PCR; in TCRdb, only in-frame clones are kept and a portion is missing. This sample has 45,000 to 60,000 clones; roughly nine tenths occur once, and the top ten carry roughly 3.2%. Here the sequenced sample was CD8+ T cells from peripheral blood mononuclear cells, taken before pregnancy. The receptor comes from a female donor with multiple sclerosis, enrolled in a pregnancy study. The rearrangement uses TRBV6-5 and TRBJ1-2; no reliable D call. CDR3 sequence (DNA): TGTGCCAGCAGTTCCCGAAGGTGGGAGACTAACTATGGCTACACCTTC. It translates to CASSSRRWETNYGYTF.